The source of this T cell receptor beta chain is a study of blood T cell repertoires in COVID-19. For the study at large: Italy, Spain and the United States were the sources of the convalescent and acute COVID-19 samples. Nucleic acid was either cDNA or gDNA, and it came from T cells, B-cell-depleted T cells, or PBMCs.

Original processing methods: Amplifying reference gene primers gave estimates of nucleated cell counts. The table came from immunoSEQ multiplex PCR; TCRdb's copy has only in-frame clones and leaves some out. The D gene and trimming were derived from the DNA, and the V and J assignments and clone size from that table. The data contain 85,000 to 95,000 clones, approximately 89% of them singletons. This CDR3 is 17 amino acids long. The germline gives CDR1 SEHNR, CDR2 FQNEAQ (reference sequence). Trimming removed 5 bases from V and 1 base from J; junction bases left unmatched: 10. This chain connects TRBV7-9 to TRBJ2-2, with TRBD2 matching 7 bases. The clonotype comes from a man between 60 and 70 years old with acute or convalescent COVID-19. The sample taken for sequencing was peripheral blood. In DNA, the CDR3 is TGTGCCAGCAGCCCAAGTGGTCTAGCGGTGAACACCGGGGAGCTGTTTTTT. Its translation is CASSPSGLAVNTGELFF.